This record concerns one TCR beta chain sequence. Sequence at one end of the junction differs from germline and may be a read error. The data belong to a study of blood T cells in healthy people across ages. It was with a sample-barcoded 5' primer and a J-beta primer mix that a second PCR of about 6 to 12 cycles was run. In TCRdb, the 5' RACE reads were re-called with MiXCR into one record per CDR3 protein. The sample holds 1.5 million to 2 million distinct CDR3 sequences; 30% to 35% are singletons and the top ten take about 11%. The V gene's germline CDR1 is DFQATT and CDR2 SNEGSKA (reference sequence). The CDR3 consists of 15 residues.

The chain uses TRBV20-1 and TRBJ2-2; D might be TRBD1 or TRBD2, each matching 5 bases. Input material: blood. This clonotype originated in a woman in her 30s in good health. As DNA, the CDR3 is TGCAGTGCTAGGGTAAGGGGTTGGAACACCGGGGAGCGGTTTTTT. Encoded protein: CSARVRGWNTGERFF.